The next 27 T cell receptor beta chains were all read from a single sample in a study of T cells in narcolepsy. The protocol was immunoSEQ multiplex PCR, while the TCRdb copy is restricted to in-frame clones and leaves out a portion. The sample lists 25,000 to 35,000 clones, 75% to 85% occurring once. The sample taken for sequencing was memory (CD45RA-) CD4+ T cells from blood. Receptor source: a human donor in good health.

The chain has TRBV11-2 and TRBJ2-1, with TRBD1 matching 7 bases. Trimming took 3 bases from V and 13 from J; bases not matched to a gene: 6. CDR3 length: 12 residues. Germline V gene data show CDR1 as SGHAT and CDR2 as FQNNGV. CDR3 sequence: CASSFDREGQFF. The CDR3 DNA follows: TGTGCCAGCAGCTTTGACAGGGAAGGTCAGTTCTTC.

J is TRBJ2-5 and V is TRBV5-1; 13 bases match TRBD2. The J call may be faulty, since TRBJ2-7 better matches the DNA end. This CDR3 region has 18 residues. The germline gives CDR1 SGHRS, CDR2 YFSETQ. CDR3 sequence reads: CASSLVLPTSGRLYEQYF. For the CDR3, the DNA is TGCGCCAGCAGCTTGGTGTTGCCGACTAGCGGGAGGCTCTACGAGCAGTACTTC.

The gene calls are TRBV28 and TRBJ1-1, with 11 positions matching TRBD1. The CDR3 consists of 14 residues. The V gene's germline CDR1 is MDHEN and CDR2 SYDVKM. The trim removed 6 bases at V and 6 bases at J, leaving 6 bases unmatched. In nucleotides, the CDR3 is TGTGCCAGCAGCTCCACGGGACAGGGGGCTGAAGCTTTCTTT. Its protein is CASSSTGQGAEAFF.

The chain joins TRBV9 to TRBJ2-5; TRBD1 or TRBD2 may be the D gene (5 bases each). CDR1 and CDR2 (germline): SGDLS, YYNGEE. This CDR3 comprises 13 residues. The V end was cut by 2 bases, the J end by 2 bases, with 7 bases between. DNA of the CDR3: TGTGCCAGCAGCGTGGGACGGCAAGAGACCCAGTACTTC. It encodes CASSVGRQETQYF.

Points on this clone: Other DNA sequences in this sample translate to the same CDR3. This chain links TRBV2 with TRBJ2-7; the D call may be TRBD1 or TRBD2 (5 bases each). CDR3 length: 14 amino acids. CDR1 is SNHLY, CDR2 FYNNEI, per germline. V was clipped by 4 bases and J by 0 bases, with 10 bases between them. DNA for the CDR3: TGTGCCAGCAGTGGGGGGTCCCTCTCCTACGAGCAGTACTTC. Encoded protein: CASSGGSLSYEQYF.

A note on this clone: A read error may account for a junction end that differs from germline. The chain joins TRBV2 to TRBJ2-2, with D perhaps matching TRBD1 (5 bases). CDR3 length: 15 residues. Germline V lookup: CDR1 SNHLY, CDR2 FYNNEI. This CDR3 is CASGDGAANTGELFF. The CDR3, as DNA: TGTGCCAGCGGTGATGGGGCCGCGAACACCGGGGAGCTGTTTTTT.

The V and J genes are TRBV5-1 and TRBJ2-7; D is ambiguous. V lost 0 bases and J 2 bases, leaving 15 bases between the germline ends. The CDR3 has 16 amino acids. Germline assignment: CDR1 SGHRS and CDR2 YFSETQ. The CDR3 is CASSLARALTAYEQYF. The CDR3 nucleotides read TGCGCCAGCAGCTTGGCCCGGGCCCTAACGGCCTACGAGCAGTACTTC.

The chain combines TRBV2 with TRBJ1-2; D is unresolved. The CDR3 consists of 15 residues. CDR1 is SNHLY and CDR2 is FYNNEI in the germline V gene. Trimming pared 7 bases from V and 5 bases from J, leaving 20 bases between. As DNA, the CDR3 is TGTGCCAGCACCCTACTTATAGGGATCGGGTATGGCTACACCTTC. As protein: CASTLLIGIGYGYTF. The complete variable domain, with remaining parts taken from reference TRBV2 and TRBJ1-2, reads EPEVTQTPSHQVTQMGQEVILRCVPISNHLYFYWYRQILGQKVEFLVSFYNNEISEKSEIFDDQFSVERPDGSNFTLKIRSTKLEDSAMYFCASTLLIGIGYGYTFGSGTRLTVV.

In this sample, this clone turned up a few times. This sequence joins TRBV5-1 and TRBJ2-7; D ambiguous. The CDR3 contains 11 residues. The V end lost 4 bases, the J end lost 4 bases, and 6 bases lay between the germline ends. Germline values: CDR1 SGHRS, CDR2 YFSETQ. The CDR3 protein is CASSIGYEQYF. In DNA, the CDR3 is TGCGCCAGCAGCATTGGATACGAGCAGTACTTC.

The rearrangement joins TRBV30 to TRBJ1-2; D is perhaps TRBD1 (6 bases). Per germline, CDR1 GTSNPN and CDR2 SVGIG (reference sequence). This CDR3 comprises 13 residues. V was shortened by 2 bases and J by 3 bases, with 10 bases between the two germline ends. The CDR3 coding sequence is TGTGCCTGGAGTTCCCAGGGGTACTATGGCTACACCTTC. This encodes CAWSSQGYYGYTF.

V usage is TRBV4-2 and J usage is TRBJ2-1; D gene ambiguous. This CDR3 spans 16 amino acids. Between the trimmed V and J ends, which lost 0 bases and 5 bases, there was a span of 14 bases. Germline V gene sequence: CDR1 LGHNA, CDR2 YNFKEQ. CDR3 sequence reads: CASSQDQASSHNEQFF. In DNA form, the CDR3 reads TGTGCCAGCAGCCAAGATCAGGCTAGTTCCCACAATGAGCAGTTCTTC.

This clone was seen a handful of times. The V call is TRBV7-2, the J call TRBJ1-1; D uncertain. The CDR3 is 15 residues long. Trimming stripped 5 bases from V and 3 bases from J, with 16 bases between. The germline CDR1 and CDR2 sequences are SGHTA and FQGNSA. The DNA of the CDR3 is TGTGCCAGCAGCCCCTTATCAGTGGAGGACACTGAAGCTTTCTTT. Its translation: CASSPLSVEDTEAFF.

V and J are TRBV6-1 and TRBJ2-5; D may be TRBD1 or TRBD2 (5 bases each). The germline CDR1 and CDR2 sequences are MNHNS and SASEGT. Trimming pared 4 bases from V and 2 bases from J, leaving 11 bases between. This CDR3 region has 14 residues. This chain's CDR3 is CASSGSGPQETQYF. Written as DNA, the CDR3 is TGTGCCAGCAGTGGCTCGGGGCCGCAAGAGACCCAGTACTTC.

The chain's CDR3 is CASSHRRISSYEQYF. The CDR3 nucleotides are TGTGCCAGCAGCCACCGGAGGATTAGCTCCTACGAGCAGTACTTC. The V and J genes are TRBV7-8 and TRBJ2-7; the D gene is possibly TRBD2 (5 bases). Germline lookup yields CDR1 SGHVS and CDR2 FQNEAQ. This CDR3 comprises 15 residues. V lost 5 bases, J lost 0 bases, and 14 bases lay in between.

V is TRBV5-1 and J is TRBJ1-2; 7 bases fit TRBD1. The CDR3 spans 14 residues. J lost 4 bases, V lost 0 bases, and 3 bases had no gene match. CDR1 and CDR2 (germline): SGHRS, YFSETQ. CDR3 in amino acids: CASSLEAGGYGYTF. The CDR3 bases are TGCGCCAGCAGCTTGGAGGCAGGGGGCTATGGCTACACCTTC. The entire variable domain, with the rest obtained from reference TRBV5-1 and TRBJ1-2, is as follows: KAGVTQTPRYLIKTRGQQVTLSCSPISGHRSVSWYQQTPGQGLQFLFEYFSETQRNKGNFPGRFSGRQFSNSRSEMNVSTLELGDSALYLCASSLEAGGYGYTFGSGTRLTVV.

V and J are TRBV27 and TRBJ1-6; D call uncertain. CDR1 is MNHEY, CDR2 SMNVEV, per germline (reference sequence). Trimming left V 4 bases short and J 7 bases short, with 11 bases between. CDR3 length: 14 amino acids. CDR3 sequence reads: CASSWGLANSPLHF. CDR3 sequence (DNA): TGTGCCAGCAGTTGGGGTCTTGCGAATTCACCCCTCCACTTT.

This clone appeared once. The rearrangement links TRBV11-2 to TRBJ2-7; 14 bases agree with TRBD2. The ends lost 5 bases at V and 2 bases at J; junction bases unmatched: 5. Germline CDR1 is SGHAT and CDR2 is FQNNGV. CDR3 length: 16 amino acids. Here the CDR3 DNA reads TGTGCCAGCAGCCTGACTAGCGGGGGGGGAACCTACGAGCAGTACTTC. It encodes CASSLTSGGGTYEQYF.

This sequence joins TRBV7-2 and TRBJ2-7; a weak D match, TRBD2 (6 bases). This CDR3 is 14 amino acids long. Germline V lookup: CDR1 SGHTA, CDR2 FQGNSA. V was clipped by 0 bases and J by 1 base, with 7 bases between them. CDR3 in DNA: TGTGCCAGCAGCTTAGCGGCGGGATCCTACGAGCAGTACTTC. It is translated as CASSLAAGSYEQYF. The full variable domain, rest sourced from reference TRBV7-2 and TRBJ2-7, is GAGVSQSPSNKVTEKGKDVELRCDPISGHTALYWYRQSLGQGLEFLIYFQGNSAPDKSGLPSDRFSAERTGGSVSTLTIQRTQQEDSAVYLCASSLAAGSYEQYFGPGTRLTVT.

V is TRBV5-4 and J is TRBJ1-1; 7 nucleotides line up with TRBD1. The J segment lost 0 bases and the V segment lost 3 bases, leaving 8 bases of the junction unmatched. Per the germline V gene, CDR1 is SGHNT and CDR2 is YYREEE (reference sequence). The CDR3 length is 16 residues. CDR3 amino acids: CASSSPTGAMNTEAFF. The CDR3 DNA is TGTGCCAGCAGCTCACCCACAGGGGCTATGAACACTGAAGCTTTCTTT.

This sequence joins TRBV28 and TRBJ2-3; 11 bases line up with TRBD1. J was trimmed by 5 bases and V by 4 bases; bases with no gene match: 5. CDR3 length: 15 residues. Germline CDR1 MDHEN, CDR2 SYDVKM. This CDR3 is CASSSSGTGGDTQYF. CDR3 nucleotides: TGTGCCAGCAGTTCCTCCGGGACAGGGGGAGATACGCAGTATTTT.

The genes are TRBV4-3 and TRBJ2-1; D may be TRBD1 (5 bases). Germline V gene lookup returns CDR1 LGHNA and CDR2 YSLEER. The CDR3 totals 15 residues. V was clipped by 4 bases and J by 2 bases, with 12 bases between them. CDR3 bases: TGCGCCAGCAGCCGACAGAAGCTTCCCTACAATGAGCAGTTCTTC. Translating it yields CASSRQKLPYNEQFF.

This clone rates as medium-sized (0.01 to 0.1%). The gene calls are TRBV2 and TRBJ2-7; D is unclear. The CDR3 is made up of 14 amino acids. Trimming removed 6 bases from V and 6 bases from J, with 18 bases in between. CDR1 and CDR2 from the germline V gene are SNHLY and FYNNEI. This chain's CDR3 is CASRTGFIIPEQYF. CDR3 bases: TGTGCCAGCAGGACCGGCTTCATAATTCCCGAGCAGTACTTC.

CDR3 sequence: CASSPRKSTSTDTQYF. The CDR3 DNA reads TGTGCCAGCTCACCCCGGAAGTCAACTAGCACAGATACGCAGTATTTT. The chain joins TRBV18 to TRBJ2-3; D unresolved. Deletions cut 3 bases from V and 0 bases from J, with 13 bases between. The germline V gene encodes CDR1 KGHSH and CDR2 LQKENI. The CDR3 sequence is 16 residues long.

This clone was seen more than once but under ten times. The chain recombines TRBV5-6 with TRBJ1-3, with TRBD1 matching 9 bases. The CDR3 sequence is 15 residues long. With V trimmed by 3 bases and J by 5 bases, 6 bases remained unmatched. The germline V gene has CDR1 SGHDT and CDR2 YYEEEE. In nucleotides, the CDR3 is TGTGCCAGCAGCTCAACAGGGGGCAGGCGAAACACCATATATTTT. Residues: CASSSTGGRRNTIYF.

The gene calls are TRBV19 and TRBJ1-1; TRBD1 agrees at 7 bases. J gave up 2 bases and V 6 bases, and 6 bases lay outside the gene matches. Germline CDR1 and CDR2: LNHDA and SQIVND (reference sequence). The CDR3 covers 14 residues. CDR3 bases: TGTGCCAGTAGAGACAGGGAGGGAAACACTGAAGCTTTCTTT. Translation gives CASRDREGNTEAFF.

A single count supports this clone. V is TRBV5-5 and J is TRBJ2-3; no clear D gene. CDR1 is SGHKS, CDR2 YYEKEE, per germline (reference sequence). The V end was cut by 0 bases, the J end by 2 bases, with 7 bases between. The CDR3 loop spans 14 amino acids. The CDR3 coding sequence is TGTGCCAGCAGCTTGGAGTTCGCCACAGATACGCAGTATTTT. Protein product: CASSLEFATDTQYF.

The V gene is TRBV7-8, the J gene TRBJ2-7; D unresolved. This CDR3 spans 12 amino acids. CDR1 and CDR2 from the germline V gene are SGHVS and FQNEAQ. With 3 bases removed from V and 3 bases from J, the gap between germline ends came to 6 bases. The CDR3 loop is CASSFHDYEQYF. CDR3 bases: TGTGCCAGCAGCTTCCATGACTACGAGCAGTACTTC.